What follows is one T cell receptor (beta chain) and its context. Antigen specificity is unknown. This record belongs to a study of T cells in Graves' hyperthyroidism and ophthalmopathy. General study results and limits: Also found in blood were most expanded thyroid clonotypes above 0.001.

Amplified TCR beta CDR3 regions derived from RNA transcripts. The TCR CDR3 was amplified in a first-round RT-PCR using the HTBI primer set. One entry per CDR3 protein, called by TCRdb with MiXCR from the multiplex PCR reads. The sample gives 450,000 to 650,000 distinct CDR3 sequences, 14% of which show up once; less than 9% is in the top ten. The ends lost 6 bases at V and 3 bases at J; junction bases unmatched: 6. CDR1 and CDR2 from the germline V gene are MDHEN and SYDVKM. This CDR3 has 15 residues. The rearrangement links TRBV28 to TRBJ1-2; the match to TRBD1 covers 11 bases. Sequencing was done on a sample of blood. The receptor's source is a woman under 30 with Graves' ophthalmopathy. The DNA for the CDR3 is TGTGCCAGCAGCCAGGACAGGGGGCATCACTATGGCTACACCTTC. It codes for CASSQDRGHHYGYTF.